This T cell receptor (beta chain) originates from a study of blood T cell repertoires in COVID-19. Study at large: Italy, Spain and the United States were the sources of the convalescent and acute COVID-19 samples.

Germline V gene sequence: CDR1 GTSNPN, CDR2 SVGIG (reference sequence). This CDR3 region has 13 residues. V lost 2 bases, J lost 4 bases, and 2 bases stayed unmatched. Assay used: immunoSEQ multiplex PCR; TCRdb lists only in-frame clones, some missing. The data show 200,000 to 300,000 clones, 88% seen once. This sequence was found in a woman between 40 and 55 years old who had recovered from COVID-19. The chain uses TRBV30 and TRBJ2-3; TRBD1 matches 8 bases. Source material: peripheral blood. The CDR3 nucleotides are TGTGCCTGGAGTCCAGGGGGCGCAGATACGCAGTATTTT. Amino acids: CAWSPGGADTQYF.